This TCR beta chain was recorded in a study of cytomegalovirus exposure and HLA in healthy donors (TCRdb year 2017). Some background on the complete study: An earlier analysis of more than 550 of the donors reported 276 Gb of sequence data and some 110 million unique TCR beta sequences obtained from around 190 million T cells. High-throughput TCR immunosequencing, statistical association of individual TCRs with disease status, and machine learning were combined to predict cytomegalovirus infection status. Every discovery cohort repertoire had been produced on one sequencing platform. Genome-wide SNP genotypes for about three fifths of the roughly 670 donors were used in a later genetic analysis, which treated that subset as a discovery cohort. The number of typed donors differed by locus: about 620-640 for A, B, C, DRB1 and DQB1; 522 for DQA1; about 600 for DPA1; and about 450 for DPB1. Donor age, sex, ethnicity and CMV serostatus were collected together with the repertoire data. An early release that covered 500 to 800 HLA-typed donors contained approximately 300 gigabases of sequencing data and tens of millions of unique TCR sequences. Besides the first cohort of approximately 670 subjects, a separate validation cohort made up of 90 to 150 different subjects was used. Among 350 to 400 genotyped donors of the cohort, an average of approximately 240,000 unique TCR beta nucleotide sequences were sequenced per donor, roughly 18% of them non-productive. An earlier analysis of 587 of the donors used high-throughput TCR beta sequencing to judge whether each TCR beta V gene segment behaved as functional or pseudogenic. A later analysis re-analyzed previously published TCR beta repertoires from roughly 690 donors and added high-resolution HLA genotyping to study TCR occurrence patterns. The study aimed to test whether cataloging public T cell receptors could reveal signatures of past pathogen exposure. Of the 398 genotyped donors, roughly 80% fell in the genetic ancestry cluster associated with self-reported Caucasian donors. The study profiled the T cell repertoires of hundreds of subjects by immunosequencing and related them to cytomegalovirus serostatus. HLA typing included class I and class II loci at four-digit resolution. The later analysis used no new phenotypic data to find candidate immune exposures, relying instead on TCR beta sequences and their occurrence across donors. Several DR-DQ haplotypes were treated as single units for association and clustering because of strong linkage in the cohort.

The cohort comprised around 690 healthy bone marrow donors. At the time of sampling, all cohort members were nominally healthy, though unrecorded immune exposures were likely present. The donor was CMV seronegative and was included in the group of about 400 seronegative cohort members. A peripheral blood sample was collected from each donor, and TCR beta sequencing was performed on peripheral blood mononuclear cells. The Qiagen DNeasy Blood Extraction Kit was used to extract genomic DNA from the blood cell samples. Remarks on this clone: No antigen is known for it. Per-nucleotide qualities are absent, and no much larger clonotype sits a single base away.

Broad study findings and their caveats: Roughly 17 rarely observed V segments, including chromosome 9 orphons, were excluded from the earlier analysis of about 600 of the donors because counts were too low. The 87-base-pair reads could not distinguish some IMGT-functional V segments, including TRBV6-2 and TRBV6-3, so those segments were excluded. A cluster of highly shared sequence variants was judged likely to be a technical artifact of the sequencing pipeline. When HLA alleles, especially DR and DQ, strongly co-occurred, TCR associations were difficult to assign to individual alleles. While some public TCRs were present in many individuals, most TCR sequences turned up only very rarely across donors. In an earlier analysis of around 600 of the donors, most TCR beta V segments appeared in productive rearrangements about 87% or about 30% of the time, broadly matching IMGT annotations. The cohort was sequenced for TCR beta chains only, and without alpha or paired-chain data the features that could be detected were limited. The study listed 164 TCR beta chains as associated with cytomegalovirus. Compared with the roughly 710-donor mean, donors in an Asian-associated ancestry cluster had fewer N-insertions in productive TCRs, according to a later genetic analysis. Because some donors lacked HLA typing at each locus, the association tests relied only on the typed subset. In vitro tests confirmed that a few of the cytomegalovirus-associated TCR beta chains recognize cytomegalovirus antigens. In a later analysis, some 18,000 TCR beta sequences were associated with specific HLA alleles at a false discovery rate of 0.05. Several of the top co-occurrence clusters appeared to be linked to parvovirus B19, influenza, CMV and Epstein-Barr virus, according to a later analysis. Roughly uniform sequencing depth across donors was assumed in presence/absence analyses, although this assumption may not hold. A later analysis found that TCR association rates varied across HLA loci, with DRB1 alleles showing the most associated TCRs and HLA-C alleles the fewest. Linkage disequilibrium might explain the correlated functional status among segregating V segments, but an unknown experimental factor could not be excluded. According to the authors, the approach could potentially be generalized to other disease states and immunological phenotypes. A later analysis found that HLA-associated TCR beta chains were more clonally expanded and had lower generation probabilities than equally common non-associated chains. A further reported finding was that TCR beta sequences accurately predicted the HLA-A and HLA-B alleles for most subjects in the first cohort. According to a later analysis, most CMV-associated TCR beta chains appeared to be HLA-restricted, and the HLA associations seemed to be driven largely by CMV exposure. In both the original and validation cohorts, the classifier was reported to diagnose cytomegalovirus status with high specificity and sensitivity. For the cohort, immune exposure information was limited to CMV serostatus. An association between a missense DCLRE1C variant and V-gene and J-gene trimming of TCR beta chains was found in a later genetic analysis and replicated in an independent cohort.

The library was obtained by the immunoSEQ multiplex PCR assay. For the multiplex PCR, a mixture combining 60 forward primers for TCR Vbeta segments and 13 reverse primers for TCR Jbeta segments was used. A multiplex PCR assay on genomic DNA amplified the CDR3 region of rearranged TCR beta genes. On the Illumina HiSeq System, the amplified TCR beta libraries were sequenced as 87-base-pair reads. The authors' analysis ran thus. In a later analysis, tens of millions of unique TCR beta chains were counted across the 666 repertoires, and around 10 million of these chains were shared by at least two donors. Raw reads were error-corrected and collapsed into unique sequences by a nearest-neighbor algorithm in which closely related sequences were merged to remove PCR and sequencing errors. V, D and J gene segments were assigned by aligning CDR3 sequences to IMGT reference sequences. Each retained sequence needed at least a six-nucleotide match to both a V gene segment and a J gene segment. A rearrangement counted as productive if the CDR3 had no stop codons and remained in frame with V and J, and every other rearrangement counted as non-productive. Following IMGT convention, CDR3 was defined as the stretch from the second conserved V-encoded cysteine to the conserved J-encoded phenylalanine. The earlier analysis of a few hundred of the donors excluded sequences that lacked an unambiguous match to a single V gene segment. In an earlier analysis of a few hundred of the donors, V segments were called functional above 56.7% productive rearrangements and were called segregating when the between-donor standard deviation exceeded 5%. A statistical classification framework was developed to diagnose cytomegalovirus status using the catalog of TCR beta chain sequences. A later analysis assigned V and J genes by comparing TCR nucleotide sequences with IMGT/GENE-DB human TR gene sequences. In a later analysis, CDR3 sequences and most-parsimonious VDJ recombination scenarios were assigned using the TCRdist pipeline. A later analysis defined each TCR beta chain by its CDR3 amino acid sequence plus V-gene family, and excluded reads lacking a unique V-gene family. In a later analysis, 500 to 700 highly shared, low-generation-probability nucleotide sequences were removed to address suspected cross-contamination and a sequencing artifact. In a later analysis, a clonal expansion index for each public chain was calculated from normalized within-repertoire ranks of inferred template counts. In a later analysis, generation probabilities were computed with a VDJ recombination model fitted to out-of-frame rearrangements, and the resulting probabilities were checked against IGoR. In a later analysis, hypergeometric tests were used to score TCR-TCR, TCR-HLA and TCR-CMV co-occurrence, with a repertoire-size bias correction applied to TCR pairs. A later analysis estimated false discovery rates by permuting HLA or CMV assignments 20 times. In a later analysis, co-occurring TCRs were grouped with DBSCAN, and TCRdist sequence similarity was added when clustering was performed within HLA-allele-positive subsets. Co-occurrence clustering excluded repertoires with fewer than 30,000 or more than 120,000 public chains, plus five with anomalous nucleotide sharing. TCRdb obtained this table from immuneACCESS and retained in-frame rearrangements with V and J assigned. These tables miss some clones; where compared with another copy, unresolved V genes account for less than half of the shortfall, and the remainder is unexplained. That table supplies the V and J calls and clone size; D and trimming were determined from the DNA. Across this sample there are some 190,000 clones, with over 70% seen only once. Of the sample, 0.95% to 1.5% falls within the top ten clones.

The germline V gene specifies MNHNS as CDR1 and SASEGT as CDR2. The CDR3, from cysteine to phenylalanine, totals 14 residues. This entry keeps only the CDR3 DNA: 42 bases, framed from base 1. Cut back by 6 bases and 0 bases, the V and J ends lie 11 bases apart. The sample consisted of PBMCs. The chain was built from TRBV6-1 and TRBJ1-2, with TRBD1 perhaps the D gene, on 5 matching bases. The TCR comes from a boy aged 2-9 years in good health and CMV-seronegative. The DNA sequence reads TGTGCCAGCAGACCGACAGTCCCTAACTATGGCTACACCTTC. Protein translation: CASRPTVPNYGYTF.